This T cell receptor beta chain appears in the sequencing data of a study of T cell repertoires in cytomegalovirus infection (dated by TCRdb to about 2019). In terms of the full investigation: The peptide stimulations were aimed at well-studied HLA-B-restricted epitopes as well as recently identified HLA-C-restricted CMV epitopes, whose presentation resists viral immunomodulation. The HLA type of each donor mattered for the analysis, because public TCR beta signatures pointed to carriage of CMV infection along with the matching HLA type. Study-wide conclusions, independent of this receptor: Cumulative frequency of public TCR beta family members discriminated carriers of CMV infection plus the relevant HLA type in this cohort and an independent roughly 320-donor cohort. The ex vivo response was dominated by HLA-C-restricted CMV-specific TCR beta clonotypes, which also provided the single most frequent clonotype in two of eight donors.

In its sample, this clonotype was seen a few times. Its antigen is currently not known. The sample holds no much larger clone one base away, and base qualities are not on file. Sequencer: Illumina HiSeq 1500. TCRdb trimmed the raw reads at Q25, called clones with MiXCR and kept productive beta chains. Rows are combined by CDR3 protein, so each entry shows the most common genes and DNA. The sample table contains some 800,000 distinct CDR3 sequences; only one count was recorded for about 30% of them. Around 12% of the sample lies in the top ten. The sample's treatment or condition label is to be understood as: in vitro stimulation with specific CMV peptide epitopes to enrich CMV-specific T cells. The specimen was cultured CD8+ T cells from PBMCs, collected from culture after CMV antigen stimulation. The TCR originated in a human donor in good health (CMV status not recorded). Some clones in this sample may be carry-over from other donors' samples.

In nucleotide form, the sequence is TGTGCCAGCAGTTTAATCATTGGGGGCGTTTCTAGCACAGATACGCAGTATTTT. Its protein reads: CASSLIIGGVSSTDTQYF. The chain is encoded by TRBV27 joined to TRBJ2-3; a tentative D call is TRBD1 (6 bases match). In the germline V gene (reference sequence), CDR1 corresponds to MNHEY and CDR2 to SMNVEV. V loses 2 bases, J loses 0 bases, and the germline ends lie 18 bases apart. The CDR3 starts with the cysteine, ends with the phenylalanine, and has 18 residues. The retained sequence is limited to the CDR3, 54 bases, with the frame set at the first base.